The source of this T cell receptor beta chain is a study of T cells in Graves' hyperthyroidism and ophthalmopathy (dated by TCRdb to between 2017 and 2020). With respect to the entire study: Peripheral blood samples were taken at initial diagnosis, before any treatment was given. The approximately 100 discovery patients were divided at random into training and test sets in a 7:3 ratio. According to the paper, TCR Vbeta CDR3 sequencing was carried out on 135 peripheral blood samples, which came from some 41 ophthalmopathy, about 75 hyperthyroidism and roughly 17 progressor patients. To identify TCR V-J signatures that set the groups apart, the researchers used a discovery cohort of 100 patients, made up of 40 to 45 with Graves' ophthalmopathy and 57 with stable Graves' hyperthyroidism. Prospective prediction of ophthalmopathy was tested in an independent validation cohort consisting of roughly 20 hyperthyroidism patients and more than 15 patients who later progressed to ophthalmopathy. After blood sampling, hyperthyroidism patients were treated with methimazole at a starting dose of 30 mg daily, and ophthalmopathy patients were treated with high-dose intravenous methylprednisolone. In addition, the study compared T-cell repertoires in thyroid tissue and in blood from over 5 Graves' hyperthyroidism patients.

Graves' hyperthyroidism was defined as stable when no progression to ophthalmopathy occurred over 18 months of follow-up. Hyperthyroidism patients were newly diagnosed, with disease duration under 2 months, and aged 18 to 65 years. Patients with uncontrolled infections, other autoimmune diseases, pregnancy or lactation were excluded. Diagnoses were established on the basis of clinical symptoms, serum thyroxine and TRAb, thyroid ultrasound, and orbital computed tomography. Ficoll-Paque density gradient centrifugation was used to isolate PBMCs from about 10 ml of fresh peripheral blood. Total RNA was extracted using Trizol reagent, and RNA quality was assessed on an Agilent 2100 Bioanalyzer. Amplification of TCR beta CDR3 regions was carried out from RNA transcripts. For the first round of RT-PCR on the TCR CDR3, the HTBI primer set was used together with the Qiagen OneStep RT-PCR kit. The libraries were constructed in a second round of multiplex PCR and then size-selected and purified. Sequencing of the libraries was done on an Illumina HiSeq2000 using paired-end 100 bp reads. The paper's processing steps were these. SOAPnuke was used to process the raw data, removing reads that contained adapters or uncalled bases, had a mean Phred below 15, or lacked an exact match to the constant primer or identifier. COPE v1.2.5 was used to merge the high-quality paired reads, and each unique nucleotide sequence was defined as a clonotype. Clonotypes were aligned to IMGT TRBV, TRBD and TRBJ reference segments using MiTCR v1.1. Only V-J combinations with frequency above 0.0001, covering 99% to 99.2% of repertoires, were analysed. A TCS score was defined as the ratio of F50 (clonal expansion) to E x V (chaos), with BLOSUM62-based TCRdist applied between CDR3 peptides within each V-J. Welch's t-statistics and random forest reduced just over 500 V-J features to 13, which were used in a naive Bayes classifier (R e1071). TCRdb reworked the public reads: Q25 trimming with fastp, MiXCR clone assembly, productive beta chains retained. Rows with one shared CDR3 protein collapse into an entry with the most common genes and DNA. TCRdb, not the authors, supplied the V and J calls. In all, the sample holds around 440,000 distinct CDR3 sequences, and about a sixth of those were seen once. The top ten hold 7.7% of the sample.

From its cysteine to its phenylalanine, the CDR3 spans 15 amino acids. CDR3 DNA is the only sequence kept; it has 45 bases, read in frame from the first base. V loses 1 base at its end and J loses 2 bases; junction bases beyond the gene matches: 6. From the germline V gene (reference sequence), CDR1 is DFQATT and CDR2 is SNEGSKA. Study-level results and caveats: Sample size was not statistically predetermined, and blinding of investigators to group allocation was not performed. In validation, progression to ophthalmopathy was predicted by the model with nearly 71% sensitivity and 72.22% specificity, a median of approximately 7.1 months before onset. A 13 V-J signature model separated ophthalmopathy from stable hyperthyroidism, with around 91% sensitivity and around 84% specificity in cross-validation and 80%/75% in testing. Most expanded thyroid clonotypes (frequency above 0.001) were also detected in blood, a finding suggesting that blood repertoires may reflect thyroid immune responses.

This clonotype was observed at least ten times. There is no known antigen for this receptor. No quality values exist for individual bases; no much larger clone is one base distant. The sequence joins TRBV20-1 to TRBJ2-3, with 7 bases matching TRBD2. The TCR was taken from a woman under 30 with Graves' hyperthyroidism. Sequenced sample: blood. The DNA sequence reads TGCAGTGCTAGAGCCCCAGCGGGGCACACAGATACGCAGTATTTT. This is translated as CSARAPAGHTDTQYF.